The 32 T cell receptor beta chains presented below share a single source sample, sequenced in a study of T cell repertoires in ileal Crohn's disease. Assay used: immunoSEQ multiplex PCR; TCRdb lists only in-frame clones, some missing. Of about 3,500 clones listed, over 70% are singletons. Specified time point: neoterminal ileum biopsy at postoperative endoscopy, about 6 months after surgery. Sequences were obtained from ileal tissue. The receptors shown here come from an adult with Crohn's disease.

The chain recombines TRBV11-1 with TRBJ2-7; tentative D call: TRBD2 (5 bases). V was shortened by 2 bases and J by 2 bases, with 10 bases between the two germline ends. The CDR3 spans 14 residues. Germline V lookup: CDR1 SGHAT, CDR2 FQDESV (reference sequence). CDR3 loop: CASSLREIAYEQYF. In DNA, the CDR3 is TGTGCCAGCAGCTTAAGGGAGATCGCCTACGAGCAGTACTTC.

In this sample, this clone turned up a few times. The chain has TRBV29-1 and TRBJ1-2; the match to TRBD1 covers 8 bases. Germline V gene sequence: CDR1 SQVTM, CDR2 ANQGSEA. Trimming at V came to 6 bases and at J to 8 bases, leaving 11 bases not matched to a gene. This CDR3 comprises 13 residues. The CDR3 region has the DNA TGCAGCGTCGGACAGGGCAGCCTAAGAGGCTACACCTTC. Translated, it gives CSVGQGSLRGYTF.

The chain combines TRBV11-2 with TRBJ1-4; tentative D call: TRBD1 (5 bases). V lost 4 bases, J lost 4 bases, and 16 bases lay in between. Per germline, CDR1 SGHAT and CDR2 FQNNGV. The CDR3 covers 16 residues. The CDR3 protein is CASSSSSGTYNEKLFF. CDR3 DNA: TGTGCCAGCAGCTCCTCATCAGGGACTTATAATGAAAAACTGTTTTTT.

This sequence joins TRBV10-2 and TRBJ2-2; 7 nucleotides align to TRBD1. The J segment lost 5 bases and the V segment lost 6 bases, leaving 3 bases of the junction unmatched. The CDR3 length is 13 residues. Germline lookup yields CDR1 WSHSY and CDR2 SAAADI. This CDR3 reads CASSPRGTGELFF. The CDR3 DNA sequence: TGCGCCAGCAGCCCCAGGGGGACCGGGGAGCTGTTTTTT.

The chain links TRBV19 to TRBJ2-2, with D unclear. The CDR3 covers 13 residues. Germline V CDR1 and CDR2: LNHDA, SQIVND (reference sequence). Trimming removed 7 bases from V and 3 bases from J, with 9 bases in between. The CDR3 DNA follows: TGTGCCAGTAAACAGTATGACACCGGGGAGCTGTTTTTT. This sequence encodes CASKQYDTGELFF.

A single count supports this clone. The rearrangement uses TRBV5-4 and TRBJ2-5; TRBD1 matches 9 bases. Germline CDR1 reads SGHNT; CDR2 reads YYREEE (reference sequence). The CDR3 covers 16 residues. The trim removed 4 bases at V and 4 bases at J, leaving 11 bases unmatched. The CDR3 DNA reads as TGTGCCAGCAGCCCCGCCGGACAGGGGCGTGGAGAGACCCAGTACTTC. Amino acids: CASSPAGQGRGETQYF.

The V and J genes are TRBV6-5 and TRBJ1-5, with D possibly being TRBD1 (5 bases). This CDR3 has 12 amino acids. Germline assignment: CDR1 MNHEY and CDR2 SVGAGI. Trimming shortened V by 8 bases and J by 5 bases, and 10 bases separated the two germline ends. CDR3 sequence (DNA): TGTGCCAGCGGGGCCGTGGATCAGCCCCAGCATTTT. Residues: CASGAVDQPQHF.

The chain uses TRBV19 and TRBJ2-1, with 7 bases fitting TRBD2. The V gene's germline CDR1 is LNHDA and CDR2 SQIVND (reference sequence). The CDR3 runs 15 residues. V was clipped by 3 bases and J by 5 bases; unmatched bases: 7. The CDR3 sequence is CASSMGGGWDNEQFF. The CDR3, as DNA: TGTGCCAGTAGTATGGGGGGGGGTTGGGACAATGAGCAGTTCTTC.

CDR3 in DNA: TGCGCCAGCAGCCACACCGGGACTAGCGCCAATGAGCAGTTCTTC. Protein product: CASSHTGTSANEQFF. V gene TRBV5-1 combines with J gene TRBJ2-1; TRBD2 matches at 10 bases. Germline CDR1 SGHRS, CDR2 YFSETQ. The CDR3 is made up of 15 amino acids. The junction had 7 bases not matched to a gene; V was cut back by 4 bases and J by 6 bases.

The V call is TRBV18, the J call TRBJ2-3; D is undetermined. This CDR3 contains 13 residues. Germline CDR1 reads KGHSH; CDR2 reads LQKENI. Deletions cut 3 bases from V and 2 bases from J, with 6 bases between. CDR3 sequence reads: CASSPRATDTQYF. The CDR3 coding sequence is TGTGCCAGCTCACCTCGCGCCACAGATACGCAGTATTTT.

This sequence joins TRBV19 and TRBJ2-7; TRBD1 matches 8 bases. The V segment lost 1 base and the J segment 2 bases; nucleotides outside the gene matches: 4. The CDR3 sequence is 15 residues long. In germline, CDR1 is LNHDA, CDR2 SQIVND (reference sequence). CDR3 DNA: TGTGCCAGTAGTATAGGAGGACAGGGAACCTACGAGCAGTACTTC. It codes for CASSIGGQGTYEQYF.

The chain links TRBV15 to TRBJ1-4; TRBD1 matches at 9 bases. The CDR3 runs 15 residues. The V and J ends lost 4 bases and 10 bases, in that order; junction bases with no gene match: 10. Germline CDR1 reads LNHNV; CDR2 reads YYDKDF (reference sequence). CDR3 amino acids: CATSNKQGAEGKLFF. In DNA form, the CDR3 reads TGTGCCACCAGCAATAAACAGGGGGCCGAGGGAAAACTGTTTTTT.

V usage is TRBV29-1 and J usage is TRBJ2-1, with D possibly matching TRBD1 (7 bases). V lost 7 bases to trimming and J lost 3 bases, with 13 bases between them. The CDR3 totals 13 residues. Germline loops: CDR1 SQVTM, CDR2 ANQGSEA. In DNA, the CDR3 is TGCAGCGCGGGGGACAGCTTCTACAATGAGCAGTTCTTC. Its protein product is CSAGDSFYNEQFF.

The V gene is TRBV7-9, the J gene TRBJ2-5, with 7 bases aligning to TRBD1. The CDR3 runs to 12 residues. Germline CDR1 is SEHNR and CDR2 is FQNEAQ (reference sequence). V was pared by 11 bases and J by 0 bases, with 3 bases of the junction left unmatched. This CDR3 is CALGQNQETQYF. In DNA form, the CDR3 reads TGTGCCTTGGGACAGAACCAAGAGACCCAGTACTTC. Together with reference TRBV7-9 and TRBJ2-5, the CDR3 gives the full variable domain: DTGVSQNPRHKITKRGQNVTFRCDPISEHNRLYWYRQTLGQGPEFLTYFQNEAQLEKSRLLSDRFSAERPKGSFSTLEIQRTEQGDSAMYLCALGQNQETQYFGPGTRLLVL.

The chain recombines TRBV27 with TRBJ1-1; D possibly corresponds to TRBD1 (5 bases). This CDR3 spans 15 amino acids. With 2 bases removed from V and 1 base from J, the gap between germline ends came to 11 bases. Germline loops: CDR1 MNHEY, CDR2 SMNVEV (reference sequence). The CDR3 here is CASSLGSGWNTEAFF. CDR3 DNA: TGTGCCAGCAGTTTAGGGTCAGGGTGGAACACTGAAGCTTTCTTT.

The rearrangement joins TRBV7-9 to TRBJ2-7, with 12 bases fitting TRBD2. The CDR3 totals 14 residues. Trimming removed 5 bases from V and 1 base from J; junction bases left unmatched: 0. Germline assignment: CDR1 SEHNR and CDR2 FQNEAQ (reference sequence). The CDR3 DNA sequence: TGTGCCAGCAGCGGGACTAGCGGGTCCTACGAGCAGTACTTC. It is translated as CASSGTSGSYEQYF.

With regard to this clone: Mismatch with germline at one junction end may stem from a read error. This sample also contains other DNA sequences that code for the same CDR3. This chain connects TRBV6-1 to TRBJ1-2; tentative D call: TRBD1 (5 bases). The germline gives CDR1 MNHNS, CDR2 SASEGT. The CDR3 is 17 residues long. The DNA of the CDR3 is TGCGCCAGCAGTGAAGCGAACTACGGCAGGGTGAACTATGGCTACACCTTC. It yields the protein CASSEANYGRVNYGYTF.

The V call is TRBV5-1, the J call TRBJ1-1; D gene unclear. The CDR3 covers 17 residues. Germline V gene lookup returns CDR1 SGHRS and CDR2 YFSETQ. Trimming pared 0 bases from V and 1 base from J, leaving 16 bases between. The CDR3 sequence is CASSLVVDTSSNTEAFF. CDR3 in DNA: TGCGCCAGCAGCTTGGTAGTAGACACATCTTCGAACACTGAAGCTTTCTTT.

The V gene is TRBV5-6, the J gene TRBJ2-6; D is possibly TRBD2 (6 bases). The CDR3 is 18 residues long. V was pared by 1 base and J by 2 bases, with 16 bases between. CDR1 SGHDT and CDR2 YYEEEE come from the germline V gene. CDR3 protein: CASSLLAGGGTGANVLTF. DNA of the CDR3: TGTGCCAGCAGCTTGCTTGCCGGGGGTGGGACTGGGGCCAACGTCCTGACTTTC.

Note on this clone: Relative to the germline gene, one junction end is altered; a read error may explain this. This sequence joins TRBV5-1 and TRBJ2-5; 7 bases map to TRBD1. CDR1 is SGHRS and CDR2 is YFSETQ in the germline V gene. The CDR3 extends over 14 amino acids. CDR3 in DNA: TGCGCCAGCAGCCCGGGGACAGCCCAAGGGACCCAGTACTTC. This encodes CASSPGTAQGTQYF.

The chain carries TRBV19 and TRBJ1-5; D gene uncertain. Looked up from germline, CDR1 is LNHDA and CDR2 is SQIVND (reference sequence). V was clipped by 5 bases and J by 3 bases, with 5 bases between them. This CDR3 has 12 residues. Here the CDR3 reads CASSFLNQPQHF. The CDR3 bases are TGTGCCAGTAGTTTCCTCAATCAGCCCCAGCATTTT.

The chain carries TRBV10-2 and TRBJ2-7; D may be TRBD2 (5 bases). This CDR3 is built from 16 residues. Germline lookup yields CDR1 WSHSY and CDR2 SAAADI. Trimming removed 5 bases at V and 5 bases at J, with 22 bases between. The CDR3 here is CASSIYLASVNHEQYF. The CDR3 region has the DNA TGCGCCAGCAGTATCTATTTAGCGTCGGTGAACCACGAGCAGTACTTC.

The chain joins TRBV6-5 to TRBJ1-4; TRBD1 agrees at 11 bases. Germline CDR1 reads MNHEY; CDR2 reads SVGAGI. The CDR3 sequence is 15 residues long. With V trimmed by 4 bases and J by 8 bases, 6 bases remained unmatched. CDR3 coding DNA: TGTGCCAGCAGTTCCCCGGGACAGGGGGTAGAAAAACTGTTTTTT. Its protein is CASSSPGQGVEKLFF.

The table lists this clone with a few counts. The genes are TRBV7-9 and TRBJ2-1, with D hard to call. The CDR3 extends over 14 amino acids. Germline CDR1 SEHNR, CDR2 FQNEAQ (reference sequence). V shed 4 bases and J shed 4 bases, with 11 bases lying between them. The CDR3 here is CASSYELSYNEQFF. The CDR3 bases are TGTGCCAGCAGCTATGAACTAAGTTACAATGAGCAGTTCTTC.

The gene calls are TRBV4-3 and TRBJ2-3; tentatively, D is TRBD2 (7 bases). Deletions cut 5 bases from V and 2 bases from J, with 17 bases between. Germline values: CDR1 LGHNA, CDR2 YSLEER. CDR3 length: 16 residues. The chain's CDR3 is CASSSPRGGATDTQYF. CDR3 DNA sequence: TGCGCCAGCAGCTCCCCCCGTGGGGGGGCCACAGATACGCAGTATTTT.

In its sample, this clone was seen once. The chain uses TRBV4-3 and TRBJ2-7; 8 nucleotides agree with TRBD1. Trimming at V came to 3 bases and at J to 3 bases, leaving 4 bases not matched to a gene. There are 14 residues in the CDR3. Germline loops: CDR1 LGHNA, CDR2 YSLEER. The chain's CDR3 is CASSHTTGDYEQYF. CDR3 bases: TGCGCCAGCAGCCATACGACAGGGGACTACGAGCAGTACTTC.

The V gene is TRBV7-2, the J gene TRBJ2-7; 9 bases are shared with TRBD2. The CDR3 is made up of 14 amino acids. The germline CDR1 and CDR2 sequences are SGHTA and FQGNSA. The V segment lost 3 bases and the J segment 5 bases; nucleotides outside the gene matches: 5. The CDR3: CASSLREGRHEQYF. CDR3 DNA sequence: TGTGCCAGCAGCTTGCGGGAGGGTCGCCACGAGCAGTACTTC.

The chain recombines TRBV11-2 with TRBJ1-4; D remains unclear. Trimming cost V 6 bases and J 14 bases, with 19 bases left between them. The CDR3 loop spans 13 amino acids. Germline values: CDR1 SGHAT, CDR2 FQNNGV. The CDR3 spells CASSLQRDRRLFF. CDR3 coding DNA: TGTGCCAGCAGTTTACAGCGAGACCGACGTCTGTTTTTT.

V and J are TRBV7-3 and TRBJ1-1; D is possibly TRBD1 (5 bases). This CDR3 is 16 amino acids long. Germline CDR1 is SGHTA and CDR2 is FQGTGA. V lost 1 base to trimming and J lost 0 bases, with 12 bases between them. CDR3 protein: CASSLMPGKMNTEAFF. The CDR3 DNA sequence: TGTGCCAGCAGCTTAATGCCAGGGAAGATGAACACTGAAGCTTTCTTT.

This clone has only a few counts. The rearrangement uses TRBV6-1 and TRBJ2-2, with D tentatively TRBD2 (6 bases). V lost 6 bases, J lost 0 bases, and 11 bases lay in between. In germline, CDR1 is MNHNS, CDR2 SASEGT. The CDR3 has 15 amino acids. CDR3 coding DNA: TGTGCCAGCAGCAGGGACTCCCCGAACACCGGGGAGCTGTTTTTT. Translation gives CASSRDSPNTGELFF.

The gene calls are TRBV6-6 and TRBJ1-1; D is ambiguous. The CDR3 runs 13 residues. V was trimmed by 2 bases and J by 7 bases, leaving 11 bases between them. Germline CDR1 MNHNY, CDR2 SVGAGI (reference sequence). This CDR3 reads CASSYIYGGEAFF. CDR3 DNA sequence: TGTGCCAGCAGTTACATCTATGGAGGTGAAGCTTTCTTT.

V usage is TRBV6-5 and J usage is TRBJ1-2; a possible D gene is TRBD1 (6 bases). Germline CDR1 MNHEY, CDR2 SVGAGI. The CDR3 length is 14 residues. V lost 6 bases to trimming and J lost 8 bases, with 19 bases between them. CDR3 nucleotides: TGTGCCAGCAGGGGTTCACAGGGTGTGGGGGGCTACACCTTC. Its translation: CASRGSQGVGGYTF.